These 2 T cell receptor beta chains originate from one sample sequenced in a study of cytomegalovirus exposure and HLA in healthy donors. Profiling relied on immunoSEQ multiplex PCR, and the TCRdb table lists in-frame clones only, not all of them. The data hold hundreds of thousands of clones, with over 75% observed a single time. Sequencing was done on a sample of PBMCs. All receptors derive from a woman under 30 in good health and CMV-seropositive.

This sequence joins TRBV6-5 and TRBJ1-2; 8 bases agree with TRBD1. The germline gives CDR1 MNHEY, CDR2 SVGAGI. The V gene end was trimmed by 4 bases and the J gene end by 0 bases; junction bases not matched to a gene: 7. CDR3 size: 16 residues. The CDR3 sequence: CASSSGTGYSNYGYTF. In nucleotides, the CDR3 is TGTGCCAGCAGTTCCGGGACAGGATATTCTAACTATGGCTACACCTTC.

The rearrangement joins TRBV5-1 to TRBJ1-5; D possibly corresponds to TRBD1 (6 bases). The germline V gene encodes CDR1 SGHRS and CDR2 YFSETQ. This CDR3 has 15 residues. V gave up 0 bases and J gave up 2 bases, with 9 bases separating them. CDR3 nucleotides: TGCGCCAGCAGCTTGGGGGCAGGGGGCAATCAGCCCCAGCATTTT. Amino acid sequence: CASSLGAGGNQPQHF.